This TCR beta chain originates from a study of vaccination and CD4 T cells after COVID-19. As for the study in general: Post-COVID draws followed diagnosis by a median roughly 99 days (range 35 to 161). The authors gave control cultures a CEFX pool, an HIV-1 Nef pool, or no peptide. Findings and caveats of the study: Post-vaccination reactive clonotypes (median roughly 40) did not differ significantly from post-infection (around 19).

The Oncomine TCR Beta short-read assay generated sequence data from the DNA of cultured CD4+ T cells. A single record per CDR3 protein comes from TCRdb applying MiXCR to the PCR reads. The sample has roughly 8,400 distinct CDR3 sequences, around 69% seen once. V gave up 0 bases and J gave up 8 bases; unmatched junction bases: 7. Germline CDR1 ENHRY, CDR2 SYGVKD. The CDR3 extends over 16 amino acids. On this clonotype itself: What it binds is unknown.

Treatment specified: roughly ten-day PBMC culture with coronavirus spike peptide pools or control peptides (ViraFEST assay). ViraFEST grew antigen-specific T cells using peptide pools, then sequenced TCRs. Material: CD4+ T cells from blood, cultured in vitro. The TCR was taken from a human donor who had recovered from COVID-19. The chain combines TRBV10-3 with TRBJ2-1; 10 bases map to TRBD2. The CDR3: CAISESPSGSKDEQFF. CDR3 DNA sequence: TGTGCCATCAGTGAGTCTCCTAGCGGGAGTAAGGATGAGCAGTTCTTC.